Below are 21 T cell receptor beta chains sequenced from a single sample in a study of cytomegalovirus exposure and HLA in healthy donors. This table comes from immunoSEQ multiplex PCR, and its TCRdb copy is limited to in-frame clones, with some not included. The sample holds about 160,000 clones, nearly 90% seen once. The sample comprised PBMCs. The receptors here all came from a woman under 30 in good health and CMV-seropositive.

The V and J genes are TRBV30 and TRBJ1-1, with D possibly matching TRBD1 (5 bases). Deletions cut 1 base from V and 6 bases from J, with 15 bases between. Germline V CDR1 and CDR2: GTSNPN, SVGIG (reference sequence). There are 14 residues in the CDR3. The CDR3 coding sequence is TGTGCCTGGAGTGGAAGGGGAAAAGGCGCTGAAGCTTTCTTT. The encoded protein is CAWSGRGKGAEAFF. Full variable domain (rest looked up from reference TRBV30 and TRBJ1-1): SQTIHQWPATLVQPVGSPLSLECTVEGTSNPNLYWYRQAAGRGLQLLFYSVGIGQISSEVPQNLSASRPQDRQFILSSKKLLLSDSGFYLCAWSGRGKGAEAFFGQGTRLTVV.

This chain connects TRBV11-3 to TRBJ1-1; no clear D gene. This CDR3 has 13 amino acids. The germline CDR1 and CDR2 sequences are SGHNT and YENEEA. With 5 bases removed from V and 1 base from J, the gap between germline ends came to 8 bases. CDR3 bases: TGTGCCAGCAGCCTACAGTCGAACACTGAAGCTTTCTTT. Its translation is CASSLQSNTEAFF.

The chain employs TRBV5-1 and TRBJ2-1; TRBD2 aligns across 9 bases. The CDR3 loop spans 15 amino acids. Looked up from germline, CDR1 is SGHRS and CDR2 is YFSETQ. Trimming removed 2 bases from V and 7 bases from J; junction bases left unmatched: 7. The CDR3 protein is CASSLNSGSTNEQFF. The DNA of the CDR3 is TGCGCCAGCAGCTTAAATAGCGGGAGTACGAATGAGCAGTTCTTC.

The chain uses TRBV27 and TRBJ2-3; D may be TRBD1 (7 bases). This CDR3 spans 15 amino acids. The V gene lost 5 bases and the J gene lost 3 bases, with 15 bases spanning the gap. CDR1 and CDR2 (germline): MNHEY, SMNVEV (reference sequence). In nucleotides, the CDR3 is TGTGCCAGCAGTAGTTTCGCAGGGGGGACAGATACGCAGTATTTT. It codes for CASSSFAGGTDTQYF.

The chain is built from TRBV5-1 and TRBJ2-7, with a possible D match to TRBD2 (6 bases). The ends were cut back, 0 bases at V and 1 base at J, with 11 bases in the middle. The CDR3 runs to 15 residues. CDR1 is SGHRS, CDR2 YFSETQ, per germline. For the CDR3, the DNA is TGCGCCAGCAGCTTGGAAGGGACTTCTTCCTACGAGCAGTACTTC. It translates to CASSLEGTSSYEQYF.

The CDR3: CASREREQETQYF. The CDR3 nucleotides read TGCGCCAGCAGGGAGCGGGAGCAAGAGACCCAGTACTTC. The chain has TRBV10-2 and TRBJ2-5, with 8 bases aligning to TRBD2. CDR1 WSHSY and CDR2 SAAADI come from the germline V gene. The CDR3 is 13 residues long. V was clipped by 6 bases and J by 2 bases; unmatched bases: 2.

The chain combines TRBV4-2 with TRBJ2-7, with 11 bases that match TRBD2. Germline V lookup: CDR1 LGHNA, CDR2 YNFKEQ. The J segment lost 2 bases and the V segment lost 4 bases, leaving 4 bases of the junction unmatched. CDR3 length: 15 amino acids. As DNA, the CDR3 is TGTGCCAGCAGCCTTCGACTAGCGGGGACCTACGAGCAGTACTTC. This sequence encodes CASSLRLAGTYEQYF.

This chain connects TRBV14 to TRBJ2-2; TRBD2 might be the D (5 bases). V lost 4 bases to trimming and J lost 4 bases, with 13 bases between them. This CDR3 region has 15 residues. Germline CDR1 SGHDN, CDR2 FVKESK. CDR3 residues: CASSPRGWSTGELFF. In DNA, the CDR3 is TGTGCCAGCAGCCCCCGGGGATGGAGCACCGGGGAGCTGTTTTTT. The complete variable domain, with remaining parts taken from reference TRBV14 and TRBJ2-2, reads EAGVTQFPSHSVIEKGQTVTLRCDPISGHDNLYWYRRVMGKEIKFLLHFVKESKQDESGMPNNRFLAERTGGTYSTLKVQPAELEDSGVYFCASSPRGWSTGELFFGEGSRLTVL.

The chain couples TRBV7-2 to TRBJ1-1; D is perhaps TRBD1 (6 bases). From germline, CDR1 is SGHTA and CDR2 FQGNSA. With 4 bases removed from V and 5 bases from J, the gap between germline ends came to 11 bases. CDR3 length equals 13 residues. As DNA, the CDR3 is TGTGCCAGCAGCTGGAACAGGGATACTGAAGCTTTCTTT. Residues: CASSWNRDTEAFF. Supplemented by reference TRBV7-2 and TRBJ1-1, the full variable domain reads GAGVSQSPSNKVTEKGKDVELRCDPISGHTALYWYRQSLGQGLEFLIYFQGNSAPDKSGLPSDRFSAERTGGSVSTLTIQRTQQEDSAVYLCASSWNRDTEAFFGQGTRLTVV.

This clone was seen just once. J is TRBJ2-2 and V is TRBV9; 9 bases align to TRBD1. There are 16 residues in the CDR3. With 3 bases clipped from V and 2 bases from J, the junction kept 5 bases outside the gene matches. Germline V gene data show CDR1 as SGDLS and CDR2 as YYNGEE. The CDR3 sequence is CASSEDRGFNTGELFF. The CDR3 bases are TGTGCCAGCAGCGAGGACAGGGGATTTAACACCGGGGAGCTGTTTTTT. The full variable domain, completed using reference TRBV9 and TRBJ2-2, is DSGVTQTPKHLITATGQRVTLRCSPRSGDLSVYWYQQSLDQGLQFLIQYYNGEERAKGNILERFSAQQFPDLHSELNLSSLELGDSALYFCASSEDRGFNTGELFFGEGSRLTVL.

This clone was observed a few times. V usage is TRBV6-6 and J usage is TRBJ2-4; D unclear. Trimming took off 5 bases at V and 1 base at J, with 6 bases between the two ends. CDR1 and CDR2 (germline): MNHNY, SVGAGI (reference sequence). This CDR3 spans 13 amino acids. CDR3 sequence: CASSPLAKNIQYF. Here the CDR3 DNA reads TGTGCCAGCAGTCCCTTGGCCAAAAACATTCAGTACTTC.

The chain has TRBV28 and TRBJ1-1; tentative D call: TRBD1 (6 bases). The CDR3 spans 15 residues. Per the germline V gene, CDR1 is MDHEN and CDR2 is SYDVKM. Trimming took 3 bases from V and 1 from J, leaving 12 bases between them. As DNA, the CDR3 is TGTGCCAGCAGTTTCGGCTGGGGGCAGAACACTGAAGCTTTCTTT. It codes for CASSFGWGQNTEAFF.

CDR3 sequence (DNA): TGCGCCAGCAGCCCCCGGGACAGTAAGAATCAGCCCCAGCATTTT. Protein: CASSPRDSKNQPQHF. The V gene is TRBV4-1, the J gene TRBJ1-5; TRBD1 matches 7 bases. The junction had 7 bases not matched to a gene; V was cut back by 4 bases and J by 4 bases. This CDR3 has 15 residues. CDR1 is MGHRA, CDR2 YSYEKL, per germline.

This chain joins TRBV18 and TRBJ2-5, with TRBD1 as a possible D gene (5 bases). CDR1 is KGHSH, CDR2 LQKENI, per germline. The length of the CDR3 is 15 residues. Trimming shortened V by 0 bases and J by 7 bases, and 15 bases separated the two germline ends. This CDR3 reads CASSPPSGAGRTQYF. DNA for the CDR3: TGTGCCAGCTCACCACCGTCTGGGGCAGGAAGGACCCAGTACTTC.

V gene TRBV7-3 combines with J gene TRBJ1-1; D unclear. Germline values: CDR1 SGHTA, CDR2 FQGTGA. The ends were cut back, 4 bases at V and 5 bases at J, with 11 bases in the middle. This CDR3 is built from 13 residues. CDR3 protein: CASSSYRGTEAFF. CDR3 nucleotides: TGTGCCAGCAGCTCCTACCGAGGGACTGAAGCTTTCTTT.

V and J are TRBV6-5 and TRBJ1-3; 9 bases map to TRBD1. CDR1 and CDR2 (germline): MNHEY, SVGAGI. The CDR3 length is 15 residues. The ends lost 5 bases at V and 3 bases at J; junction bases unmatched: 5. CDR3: CASSTGTGYGNTIYF. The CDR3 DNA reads TGTGCCAGCAGTACCGGGACAGGGTATGGAAACACCATATATTTT.

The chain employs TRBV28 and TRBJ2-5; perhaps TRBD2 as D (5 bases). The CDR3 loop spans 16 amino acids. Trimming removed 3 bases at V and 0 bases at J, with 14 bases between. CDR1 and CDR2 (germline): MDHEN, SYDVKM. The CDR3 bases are TGTGCCAGCAGTTTGACGGGGATGGGGAACCAAGAGACCCAGTACTTC. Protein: CASSLTGMGNQETQYF.

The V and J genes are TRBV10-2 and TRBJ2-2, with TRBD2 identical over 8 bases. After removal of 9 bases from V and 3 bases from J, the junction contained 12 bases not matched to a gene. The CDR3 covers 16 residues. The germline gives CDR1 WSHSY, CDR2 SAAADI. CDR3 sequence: CASSSGGLGHTGELFF. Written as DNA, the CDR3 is TGCGCCAGTAGCTCTGGGGGACTAGGCCACACCGGGGAGCTGTTTTTT.

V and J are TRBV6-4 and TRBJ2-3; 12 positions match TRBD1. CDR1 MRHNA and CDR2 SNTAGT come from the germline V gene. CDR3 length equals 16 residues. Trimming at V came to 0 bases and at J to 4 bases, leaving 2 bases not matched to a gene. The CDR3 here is CASSDSGTGGADTQYF. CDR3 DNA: TGTGCCAGCAGTGACTCCGGGACAGGGGGCGCAGATACGCAGTATTTT.

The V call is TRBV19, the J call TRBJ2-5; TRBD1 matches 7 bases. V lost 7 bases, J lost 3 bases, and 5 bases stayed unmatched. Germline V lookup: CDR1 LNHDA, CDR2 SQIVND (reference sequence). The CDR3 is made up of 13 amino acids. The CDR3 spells CASTDRVKETQYF. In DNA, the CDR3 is TGTGCCAGTACCGACAGGGTAAAAGAGACCCAGTACTTC.

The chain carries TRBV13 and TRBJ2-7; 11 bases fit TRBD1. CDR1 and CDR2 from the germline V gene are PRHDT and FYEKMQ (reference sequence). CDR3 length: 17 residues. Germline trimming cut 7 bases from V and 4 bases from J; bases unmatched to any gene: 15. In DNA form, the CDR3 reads TGTGCCAGCAACATACCCTTTAAAGGACAGGGGGCTTACGAGCAGTACTTC. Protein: CASNIPFKGQGAYEQYF.